This T cell receptor beta chain was captured by sequencing in a study of T cells after yellow fever vaccination. Points from the study as a whole: Clones that expanded after primary vaccination mostly reappeared after the booster (roughly 97% CD4, roughly 90% CD8).

One entry per CDR3 protein results from TCRdb running MiXCR on the 5' RACE reads. The sample carries hundreds of thousands of distinct CDR3 sequences, around a sixth recorded once. The table lists this clonotype with a few counts. Its antigen is not known. Germline loops: CDR1 LNHDA, CDR2 SQIVND (reference sequence). V lost 5 bases, J lost 7 bases, and 8 bases stayed unmatched. The CDR3 runs to 14 residues. This specimen was PBMCs, taken 4 to 6 days after the first yellow fever vaccination. The sequence was obtained from a man in his late teens or twenties who received the YFV17D yellow fever vaccine. This chain connects TRBV19 to TRBJ2-1; TRBD2 matches 7 bases. The CDR3: CASSGTGGLNEQFF. The CDR3 DNA follows: TGTGCCAGTAGTGGTACGGGGGGTCTAAATGAGCAGTTCTTC.